This T cell receptor beta chain was obtained from a study of molecular identifiers for immune sequencing clone quantification. There are many counts of this clonotype. Its antigen is undetermined. CDR3 length: 16 residues. The trim removed 5 bases at V and 0 bases at J, leaving 5 bases unmatched. Germline CDR1 reads MNHEY; CDR2 reads SMNVEV (reference sequence). In preparing bulk TCR libraries, previously described methods and listed TCR primers were used. One entry per CDR3 protein results from TCRdb running MiXCR on the PCR reads. The sample shows 60,000 to 70,000 distinct CDR3 sequences, roughly a fifth of them seen only once. General observations from the study: Naive cells had under 1% of molecules in clones above 20 RNA copies, effectors over 97%.

Libraries of naive CD8 cells were prepared from roughly 18,000 to 920,000 sorted cells using 10%, 30% or 50% RNA. The authors gated naive CD8 T cells as CD8+CD4-CCR7+CD45RA+ for sorting. The receptor comes from a human donor in good health. Some libraries in this study had Jurkat cell RNA spiked in. Sequenced input: naive CD8+ T cells from blood, with Jurkat cell RNA spiked in. Described subset: FACS-sorted CD8+CD4-CCR7+CD45RA+ naive T cells. The chain recombines TRBV27 with TRBJ2-5; 11 bases agree with TRBD2. The CDR3 sequence: CASSPGTSGYQETQYF. CDR3 bases: TGTGCCAGCAGTCCCGGGACTAGCGGATACCAAGAGACCCAGTACTTC.